This T cell receptor (beta chain) was found in a study of shared clonotypes between healthy human individuals. As for the study in general: Per donor, CD8 memory used one plate, CD8 naive used two, CD4 memory used three and CD4 naive used three.

The CDR3 length is 16 residues. V shed 0 bases, J shed 4 bases, and the junction held 6 bases outside the gene matches. Germline V gene data show CDR1 as SGHTA and CDR2 as FQGNSA. This clone was detected only once. TCRdb's table, derived via immunoSEQ multiplex PCR, lists solely in-frame clones and lacks some. In the table there are more than 2 million clones, around 95% of which are singletons. The source is a man between 18 and 35 years old in good health. The V call is TRBV7-2, the J call TRBJ2-5; 9 bases are shared with TRBD2. Sequencing used naive CD4+ T cells sorted from blood. Described subset: CD45RA+ positively selected. The chain's CDR3 is CASSLAGGGAPETQYF. DNA of the CDR3: TGTGCCAGCAGCTTAGCTGGCGGGGGGGCCCCAGAGACCCAGTACTTC.